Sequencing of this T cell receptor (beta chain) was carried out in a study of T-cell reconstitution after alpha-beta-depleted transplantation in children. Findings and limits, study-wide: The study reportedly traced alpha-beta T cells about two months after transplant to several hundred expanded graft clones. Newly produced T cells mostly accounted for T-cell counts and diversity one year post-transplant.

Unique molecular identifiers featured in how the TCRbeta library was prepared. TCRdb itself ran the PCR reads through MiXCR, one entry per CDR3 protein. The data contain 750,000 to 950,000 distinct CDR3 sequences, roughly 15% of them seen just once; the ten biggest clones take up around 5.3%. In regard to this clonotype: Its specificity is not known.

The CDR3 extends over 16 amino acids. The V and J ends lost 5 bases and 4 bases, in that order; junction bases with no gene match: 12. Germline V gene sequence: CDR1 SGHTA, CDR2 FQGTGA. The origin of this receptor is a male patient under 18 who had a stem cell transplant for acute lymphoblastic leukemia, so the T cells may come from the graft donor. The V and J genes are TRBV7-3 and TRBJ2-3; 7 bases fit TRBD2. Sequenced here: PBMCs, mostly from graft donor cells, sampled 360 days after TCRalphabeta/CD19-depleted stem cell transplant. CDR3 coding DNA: TGTGCCAGCAGCCCTCATAGCGGGCAGGCGGCAGATACGCAGTATTTT. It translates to CASSPHSGQAADTQYF.